A selection of T cell receptor beta chains follows, all from one sample in a study of T cells in Graves' hyperthyroidism and ophthalmopathy. A single record per CDR3 protein comes from TCRdb applying MiXCR to the multiplex PCR reads. The sample comprises some 490,000 distinct CDR3 sequences, 15% to 20% of which are singletons, and less than 30% rests with the top ten. Input material: blood. These receptors were collected from a woman between 25 and 40 years old with Graves' ophthalmopathy. The CDR3 runs from the conserved cysteine through the conserved F or W. D genes are given only for firm matches. Clone size, where shown, is once, few, many, or a class for clones that have expanded.

clone_size | j_call | d_call | v_call | cdr3_aa | cdr3_nt
few | TRBJ2-5 | NA | TRBV7-9 | CASSLLGAETQYF | TGTGCCAGCAGCTTATTGGGAGCGGAGACCCAGTACTTC
many | TRBJ2-5 | TRBD1 | TRBV2 | CASSDRQGMRETQYF | TGTGCCAGCAGCGACCGACAGGGAATGAGAGAGACCCAGTACTTC
many | TRBJ2-1 | NA | TRBV12-3/TRBV12-4 | CASSLALGELGYEQFF | TGTGCCAGCAGTTTAGCGCTGGGGGAGTTAGGCTATGAGCAGTTCTTC
few | TRBJ2-4 | NA | TRBV28 | CASSPDWLAKNIQYF | TGTGCCAGCAGTCCCGACTGGTTAGCCAAAAACATTCAGTACTTT
many | TRBJ2-3 | TRBD1 | TRBV11-2 | CASSLETGLPTDTQYF | TGTGCCAGCAGCTTAGAGACAGGGCTACCCACAGATACGCAGTATTTT
NA | TRBJ2-7 | NA | TRBV5-6 | CASSFRLWSSSYEQYF | TGTGCCAGCAGCTTCCGACTCTGGTCGAGCTCCTACGAGCAGTACTTC
few | TRBJ2-6 | TRBD2 | TRBV13 | CASSREGLGGANVLTF | TGTGCCAGCAGCAGGGAGGGTCTAGGAGGGGCCAACGTCCTGACTTTC
once | TRBJ2-4 | NA | TRBV5-5 | CASSPLGGPKNIQYF | TGTGCCAGCAGTCCCCTTGGGGGACCCAAAAACATTCAGTACTTC
many | TRBJ1-4 | NA | TRBV3-1 | CASSQGRDGEKLFF | TGTGCCAGCAGCCAAGGCAGGGATGGTGAAAAACTGTTTTTT
few | TRBJ2-2 | NA | TRBV7-9 | CASSEKTGNTGELFF | TGTGCCAGCAGCGAGAAGACAGGGAACACCGGGGAGCTGTTTTTT
many | TRBJ1-2 | NA | TRBV20-1 | CSAPLSHGYTF | TGCAGTGCCCCTCTAAGCCATGGCTACACCTTC
many | TRBJ1-2 | NA | TRBV3-1 | CASSQEGKGYGYTF | TGTGCCAGCAGCCAAGAGGGTAAAGGCTATGGCTACACCTTC
many | TRBJ2-7 | NA | TRBV13 | CASSPGAAREQYF | TGTGCCAGCAGCCCCGGGGCAGCGCGGGAGCAGTACTTC
few | TRBJ2-2 | TRBD2 | TRBV29-1 | CSVSSGNHGELFF | TGCAGCGTCTCCAGCGGGAACCACGGGGAGCTGTTTTTT
many | TRBJ2-7 | NA | TRBV7-2 | CASSRGGTGSYEQYF | TGTGCCAGCAGCCGGGGGGGGACAGGTTCCTACGAGCAGTACTTC
few | TRBJ2-1 | NA | TRBV12-3/TRBV12-4 | CASSPTGPFYNEQFF | TGTGCCAGCAGTCCCACAGGACCGTTCTACAATGAGCAGTTCTTC
many | TRBJ1-1 | NA | TRBV27 | CASSSFRGGITEAFF | TGTGCCAGCAGCTCCTTTCGGGGGGGGATCACTGAAGCTTTCTTT
NA | TRBJ2-2 | TRBD1 | TRBV30 | CAWSVPWTGLTGELFF | TGTGCCTGGAGTGTACCCTGGACAGGGCTCACCGGGGAGCTGTTTTTT
many | TRBJ2-3 | NA | TRBV18 | CASSPPYRDRSDTQYF | TGTGCCAGCTCACCACCTTACAGGGATCGGTCAGATACGCAGTATTTT
few | TRBJ2-2 | NA | TRBV5-1 | CASSLGKNTGELFF | TGCGCCAGCAGCTTGGGAAAGAACACCGGGGAGCTGTTTTTT
NA | TRBJ1-3 | NA | TRBV2 | CASSGATETGNTIYF | TGTGCCAGCAGTGGTGCGACAGAAACTGGAAACACCATATATTTT
once | TRBJ2-1 | NA | TRBV2 | CASSDYTSYNEQFF | TGTGCCAGCAGTGACTATACCTCCTACAATGAGCAGTTCTTC